This entry is about one T cell receptor beta chain. The target antigen is unknown. The source of the sample is a study of cytomegalovirus exposure and HLA in healthy donors. V was pared by 0 bases and J by 9 bases, with 11 bases of the junction left unmatched. The CDR3 runs to 16 residues. From germline, CDR1 is SGHDT and CDR2 YYEEEE. Study findings and constraints: Some TCR beta chains (about 170 of them) were listed as cytomegalovirus-associated. A few CMV-associated chains were confirmed in vitro to be specific for CMV antigens. The tendency of first-cohort TCR clusters to co-occur in the roughly 110 validation repertoires emerged from a later analysis.

Libraries were prepared by immunoSEQ multiplex PCR; TCRdb keeps only in-frame clonotypes and omits some of them. Among 150,000 to 200,000 clones listed, roughly 82% were seen once. This chain uses TRBV5-6 with TRBJ2-1, with TRBD2 matching over 8 bases. This receptor was identified in a woman in her late teens or twenties in good health and CMV-seronegative. Sequences were obtained from PBMCs. CDR3 region: CASSLAAGVGFGEQFF. The CDR3 nucleotides read TGTGCCAGCAGCTTGGCAGCGGGAGTAGGATTCGGTGAGCAGTTCTTC.